The clone carrying this T cell receptor (beta chain) has a single count. This sample is drawn from a study of blood T cell repertoires in COVID-19. On the study more broadly: Italy, Spain and the United States were the sources of the convalescent and acute COVID-19 samples.

V was cut by 0 bases and J by 0 bases, with 3 bases left in between. Germline V gene lookup returns CDR1 SGDLS and CDR2 YYNGEE. The CDR3 extends over 13 amino acids. Per the original methods: Estimates of nucleated cell counts were drawn from the amplification of reference gene primers. Method: immunoSEQ multiplex PCR; TCRdb's copy keeps in-frame clones and lacks some. That table is the source of V, J and clone size, and D and trimming were worked out from the DNA. The sample lists about 210,000 clones, approximately 90% occurring once. The sequencing input was peripheral blood. This chain connects TRBV9 to TRBJ2-5; D is unclear. The receptor comes from a man aged 25-45 years with acute or convalescent COVID-19. The CDR3 DNA sequence: TGTGCCAGCAGCGTAGCTGACCAAGAGACCCAGTACTTC. Translating gives CASSVADQETQYF.